Each of the 6 T cell receptor beta chains below was sequenced from the same sample in a study of Graves' ophthalmopathy and Graves' hyperthyroidism. For repertoire sequencing, the TCR beta CDR3 regions were amplified from RNA transcripts. An initial RT-PCR round employing HTBI primers preceded a second-round multiplex PCR. TCRdb ran MiXCR on the multiplex PCR reads and lists one entry per CDR3 protein. Among 300,000 to 450,000 distinct CDR3 sequences listed, approximately 18% were seen once. Sequences were obtained from peripheral blood. These receptors all stem from an adult woman with stable Graves' hyperthyroidism.

The CDR3 spells CASSATDSADEQYF. DNA of the CDR3: TGTGCCAGCAGTGCAACAGACTCCGCGGACGAGCAGTACTTC. The chain joins TRBV12-3 or TRBV12-4 to TRBJ2-7; D is undetermined. V was shortened by 5 bases and J by 5 bases, with 16 bases between the two germline ends. The CDR3 extends over 14 amino acids.

This clonotype was observed at least ten times. V and J are TRBV6-5 and TRBJ2-7; 9 nucleotides align to TRBD2. Germline V CDR1 and CDR2: MNHEY, SVGAGI. This CDR3 spans 17 amino acids. V shed 0 bases, J shed 3 bases, and the junction held 9 bases outside the gene matches. The CDR3 here is CASSYSSGVAGVYEQYF. As DNA, the CDR3 is TGTGCCAGCAGTTACTCCTCGGGGGTAGCGGGAGTCTACGAGCAGTACTTC.

This sequence joins TRBV18 and TRBJ2-4; D uncertain. Trimming shortened V by 3 bases and J by 8 bases, and 11 bases separated the two germline ends. CDR3 length: 13 amino acids. Germline V CDR1 and CDR2: KGHSH, LQKENI. CDR3 bases: TGTGCCAGCTCACCGGATGTTGGGGACATTCAGTACTTC. This sequence encodes CASSPDVGDIQYF.

The J gene is TRBJ2-5, the V gene TRBV7-2; unclear D gene. CDR1 and CDR2 (germline): SGHTA, FQGNSA. The CDR3 covers 13 residues. Trimming took off 8 bases at V and 2 bases at J, with 12 bases between the two ends. The CDR3 DNA sequence: TGTGCCAGCCGACGGAGCCCTCAAGAGACCCAGTACTTC. Translating gives CASRRSPQETQYF.

At least ten counts were recorded for this clonotype. This rearrangement joins TRBV24-1 to TRBJ2-2, with D hard to call. CDR3 length: 12 residues. Trimming pared 1 base from V and 8 bases from J, leaving 4 bases between. Germline V gene data show CDR1 as KGHDR and CDR2 as SFDVKD. The CDR3 DNA reads as TGTGCCACCAGTGATTTTCTTGGGGAGCTGTTTTTT. As protein: CATSDFLGELFF.

This clonotype was seen repeatedly, ten times or more. This chain joins TRBV12-5 and TRBJ2-5; 8 positions agree with TRBD2. The CDR3 totals 15 residues. V was pared by 9 bases and J by 4 bases, with 13 bases of the junction left unmatched. CDR1 and CDR2 from the germline V gene are LGHNT and FRNRAP. The DNA of the CDR3 is TGTGCTAGCGGACATGGGACTAGAACCCTAGAGACCCAGTACTTC. Protein product: CASGHGTRTLETQYF.